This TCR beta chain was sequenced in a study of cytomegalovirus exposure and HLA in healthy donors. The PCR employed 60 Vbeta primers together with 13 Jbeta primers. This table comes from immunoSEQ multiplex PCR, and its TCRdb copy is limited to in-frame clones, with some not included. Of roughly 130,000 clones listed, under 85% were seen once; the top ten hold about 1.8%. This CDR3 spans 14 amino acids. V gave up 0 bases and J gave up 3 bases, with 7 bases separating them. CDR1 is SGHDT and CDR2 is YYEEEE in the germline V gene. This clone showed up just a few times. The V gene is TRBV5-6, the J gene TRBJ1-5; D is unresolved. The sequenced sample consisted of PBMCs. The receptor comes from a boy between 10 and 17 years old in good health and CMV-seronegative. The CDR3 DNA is TGTGCCAGCAGCTTGGCCGGGGACAATCAGCCCCAGCATTTT. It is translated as CASSLAGDNQPQHF.